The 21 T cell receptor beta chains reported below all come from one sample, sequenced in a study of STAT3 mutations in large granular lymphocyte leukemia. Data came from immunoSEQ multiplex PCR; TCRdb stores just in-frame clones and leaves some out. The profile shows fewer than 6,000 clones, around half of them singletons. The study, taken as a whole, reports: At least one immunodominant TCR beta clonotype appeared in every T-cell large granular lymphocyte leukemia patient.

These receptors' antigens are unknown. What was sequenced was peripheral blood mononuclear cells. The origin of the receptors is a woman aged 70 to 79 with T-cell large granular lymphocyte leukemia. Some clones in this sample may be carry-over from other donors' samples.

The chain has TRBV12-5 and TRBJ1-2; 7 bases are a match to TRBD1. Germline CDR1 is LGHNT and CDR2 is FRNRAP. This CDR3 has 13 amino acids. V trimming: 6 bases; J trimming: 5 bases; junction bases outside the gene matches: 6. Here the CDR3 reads CASGRDSFYGYTF. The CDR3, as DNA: TGTGCTAGTGGGAGGGACAGTTTTTATGGCTACACCTTC.

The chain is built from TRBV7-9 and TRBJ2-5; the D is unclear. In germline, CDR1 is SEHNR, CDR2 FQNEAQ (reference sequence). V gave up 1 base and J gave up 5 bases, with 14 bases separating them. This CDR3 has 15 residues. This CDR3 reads CASSLELAAAETQYF. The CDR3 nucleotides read TGTGCCAGCAGCTTAGAATTAGCCGCTGCGGAGACCCAGTACTTC.

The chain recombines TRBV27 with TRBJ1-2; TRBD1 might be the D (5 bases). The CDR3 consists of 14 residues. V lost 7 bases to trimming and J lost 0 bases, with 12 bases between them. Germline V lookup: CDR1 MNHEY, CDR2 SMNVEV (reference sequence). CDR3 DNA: TGTGCCAGCAATCCCGGGGGAGCTAACTATGGCTACACCTTC. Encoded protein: CASNPGGANYGYTF.

CDR3 residues: CSVGTDREGEQYF. In DNA, the CDR3 is TGCAGCGTTGGGACCGACAGGGAAGGCGAGCAGTACTTC. This rearrangement joins TRBV29-1 to TRBJ2-7, with TRBD1 identical over 7 bases. J was trimmed by 6 bases and V by 4 bases; bases with no gene match: 9. The CDR3 totals 13 residues. Germline CDR1 SQVTM, CDR2 ANQGSEA.

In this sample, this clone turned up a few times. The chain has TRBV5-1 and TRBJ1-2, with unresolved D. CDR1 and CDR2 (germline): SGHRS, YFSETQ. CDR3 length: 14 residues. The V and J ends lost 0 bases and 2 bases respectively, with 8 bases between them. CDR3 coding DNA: TGCGCCAGCAGCTTGGAGTCAGCGAACTATGGCTACACCTTC. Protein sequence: CASSLESANYGYTF. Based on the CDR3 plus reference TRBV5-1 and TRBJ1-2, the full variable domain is KAGVTQTPRYLIKTRGQQVTLSCSPISGHRSVSWYQQTPGQGLQFLFEYFSETQRNKGNFPGRFSGRQFSNSRSEMNVSTLELGDSALYLCASSLESANYGYTFGSGTRLTVV.

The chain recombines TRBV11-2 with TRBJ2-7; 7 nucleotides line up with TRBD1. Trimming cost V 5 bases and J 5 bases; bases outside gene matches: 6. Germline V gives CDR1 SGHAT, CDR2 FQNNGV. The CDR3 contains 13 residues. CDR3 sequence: CASSQDRANEQYF. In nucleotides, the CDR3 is TGTGCCAGCAGCCAAGACAGGGCGAACGAGCAGTACTTC.

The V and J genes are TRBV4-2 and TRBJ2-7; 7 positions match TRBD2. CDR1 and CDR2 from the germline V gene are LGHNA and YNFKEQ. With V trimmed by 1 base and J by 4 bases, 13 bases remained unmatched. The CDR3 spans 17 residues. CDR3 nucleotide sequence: TGTGCCAGCAGCCAAGCAGATGCGGCGGGAGATGAGTACGAGCAGTACTTC. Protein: CASSQADAAGDEYEQYF.

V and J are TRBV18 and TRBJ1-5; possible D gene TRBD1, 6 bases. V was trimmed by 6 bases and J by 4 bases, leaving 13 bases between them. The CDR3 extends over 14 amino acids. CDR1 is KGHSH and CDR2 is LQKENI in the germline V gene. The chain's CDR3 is CASSTRQANQPQHF. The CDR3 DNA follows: TGTGCCAGCTCTACCCGACAGGCGAATCAGCCCCAGCATTTT.

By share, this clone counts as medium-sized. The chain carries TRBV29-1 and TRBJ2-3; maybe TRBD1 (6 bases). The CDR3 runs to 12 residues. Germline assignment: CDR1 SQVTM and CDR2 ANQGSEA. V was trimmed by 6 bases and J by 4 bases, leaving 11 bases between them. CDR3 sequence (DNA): TGCAGCGTCGAGGGGGTGGCAGATACGCAGTATTTT. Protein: CSVEGVADTQYF.

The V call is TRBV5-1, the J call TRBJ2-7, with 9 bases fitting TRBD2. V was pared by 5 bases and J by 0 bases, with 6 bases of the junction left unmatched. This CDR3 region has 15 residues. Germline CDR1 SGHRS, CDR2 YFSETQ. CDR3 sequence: CASSPGTSSSYEQYF. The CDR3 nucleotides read TGCGCCAGCAGTCCCGGGACTAGCAGCTCCTACGAGCAGTACTTC.

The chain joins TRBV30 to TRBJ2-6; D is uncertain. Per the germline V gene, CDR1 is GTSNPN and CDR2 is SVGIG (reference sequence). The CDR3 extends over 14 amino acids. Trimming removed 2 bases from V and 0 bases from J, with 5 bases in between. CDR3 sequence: CAWSPPSGANVLTF. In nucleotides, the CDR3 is TGTGCCTGGAGTCCACCCTCTGGGGCCAACGTCCTGACTTTC.

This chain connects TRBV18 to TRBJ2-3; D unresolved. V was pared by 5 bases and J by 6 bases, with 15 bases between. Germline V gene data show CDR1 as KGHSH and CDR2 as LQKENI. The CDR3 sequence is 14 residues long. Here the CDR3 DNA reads TGTGCCAGCTCAGCGGAGTCTTACTCGGATACGCAGTATTTT. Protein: CASSAESYSDTQYF.

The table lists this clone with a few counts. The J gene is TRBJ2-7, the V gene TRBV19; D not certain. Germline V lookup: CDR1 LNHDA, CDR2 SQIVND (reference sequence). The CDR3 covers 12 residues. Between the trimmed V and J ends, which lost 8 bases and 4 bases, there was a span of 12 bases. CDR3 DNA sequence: TGTGCCAGTCACGGCTACGATTACGAGCAGTACTTC. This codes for CASHGYDYEQYF.

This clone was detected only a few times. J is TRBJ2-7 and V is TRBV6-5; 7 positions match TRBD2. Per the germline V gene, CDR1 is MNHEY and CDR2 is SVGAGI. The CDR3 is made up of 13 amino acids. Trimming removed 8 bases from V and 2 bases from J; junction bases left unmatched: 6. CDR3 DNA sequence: TGTGCCAGCTGGGAGGGATTTACCTACGAGCAGTACTTC. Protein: CASWEGFTYEQYF.

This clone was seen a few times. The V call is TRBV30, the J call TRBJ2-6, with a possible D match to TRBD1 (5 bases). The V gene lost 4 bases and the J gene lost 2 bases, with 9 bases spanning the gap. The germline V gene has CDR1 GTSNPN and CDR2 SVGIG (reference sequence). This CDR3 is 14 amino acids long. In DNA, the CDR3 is TGTGCCTGGAACCAGGGCACTGGGGCCAACGTCCTGACTTTC. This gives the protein CAWNQGTGANVLTF.

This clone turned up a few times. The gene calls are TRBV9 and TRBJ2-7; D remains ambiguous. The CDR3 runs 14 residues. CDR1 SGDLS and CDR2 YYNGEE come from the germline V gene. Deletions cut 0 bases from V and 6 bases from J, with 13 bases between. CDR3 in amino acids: CASSVEVARGEQYF. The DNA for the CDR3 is TGTGCCAGCAGCGTAGAAGTGGCACGAGGCGAGCAGTACTTC.

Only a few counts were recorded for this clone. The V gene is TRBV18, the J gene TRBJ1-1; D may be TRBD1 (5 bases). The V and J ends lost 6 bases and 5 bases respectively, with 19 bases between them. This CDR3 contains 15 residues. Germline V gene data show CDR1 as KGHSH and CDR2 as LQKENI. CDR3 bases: TGTGCCAGCTCGCTCAACCGGGACCGCGAAACTGAAGCTTTCTTT. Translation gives CASSLNRDRETEAFF.

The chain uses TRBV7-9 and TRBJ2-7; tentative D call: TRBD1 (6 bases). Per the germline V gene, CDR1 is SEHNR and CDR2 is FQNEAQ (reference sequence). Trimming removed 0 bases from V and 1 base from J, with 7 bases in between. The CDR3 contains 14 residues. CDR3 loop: CASSLAGQSYEQYF. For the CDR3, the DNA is TGTGCCAGCAGCTTAGCCGGACAGTCCTACGAGCAGTACTTC.

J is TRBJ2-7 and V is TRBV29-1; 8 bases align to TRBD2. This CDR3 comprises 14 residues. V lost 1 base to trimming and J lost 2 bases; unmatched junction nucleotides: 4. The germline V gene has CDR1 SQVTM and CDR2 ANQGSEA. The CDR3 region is CSVEVGLDPYEQYF. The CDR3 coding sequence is TGCAGCGTTGAAGTGGGACTAGATCCCTACGAGCAGTACTTC.

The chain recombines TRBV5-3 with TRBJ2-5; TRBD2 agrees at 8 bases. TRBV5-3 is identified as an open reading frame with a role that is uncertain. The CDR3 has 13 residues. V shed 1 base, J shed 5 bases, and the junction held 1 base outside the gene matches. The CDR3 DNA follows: TGTGCCAGAAGCTTGTCTAGCGGGGAGACCCAGTACTTC. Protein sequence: CARSLSSGETQYF.

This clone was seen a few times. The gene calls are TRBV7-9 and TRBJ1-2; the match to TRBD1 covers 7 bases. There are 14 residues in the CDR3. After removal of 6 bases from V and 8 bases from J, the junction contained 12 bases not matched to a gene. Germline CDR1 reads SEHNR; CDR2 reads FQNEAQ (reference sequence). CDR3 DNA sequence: TGTGCCAGCAGACCCCAGGGGGACGGGGGAGGCTACACCTTC. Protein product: CASRPQGDGGGYTF.